This T cell receptor (beta chain) was sequenced in a study of blood T cells in healthy people across ages. A J-beta primer mix and a sample-barcoded 5' primer were used in a second PCR of about 7 to 12 cycles. TCRdb reprocessed the 5' RACE reads with MiXCR, giving one entry per CDR3 protein. The sample contains some 640,000 distinct CDR3 sequences, approximately 30% of which appear only once. As for this clonotype: What it recognizes is unknown. This sequence may be a read error, since a much larger clone differs from it by one base.

Isolation per sample recovered at least 6 million PBMCs. There are 15 residues in the CDR3. Germline V CDR1 and CDR2: SNHLY, FYNNEI. Points from the study as a whole: Researchers deemed the diversity estimates from one million T cells underestimates.

This clonotype was sampled from an elderly woman in good health. The material sequenced was blood. V is TRBV2 and J is TRBJ1-2, with D maybe TRBD1 (6 bases). For the CDR3, the DNA is TGTGCCGGCAGCGGAGGCATGGGGGGCCGGTATGGCTACACCTTC. It specifies CAGSGGMGGRYGYTF.